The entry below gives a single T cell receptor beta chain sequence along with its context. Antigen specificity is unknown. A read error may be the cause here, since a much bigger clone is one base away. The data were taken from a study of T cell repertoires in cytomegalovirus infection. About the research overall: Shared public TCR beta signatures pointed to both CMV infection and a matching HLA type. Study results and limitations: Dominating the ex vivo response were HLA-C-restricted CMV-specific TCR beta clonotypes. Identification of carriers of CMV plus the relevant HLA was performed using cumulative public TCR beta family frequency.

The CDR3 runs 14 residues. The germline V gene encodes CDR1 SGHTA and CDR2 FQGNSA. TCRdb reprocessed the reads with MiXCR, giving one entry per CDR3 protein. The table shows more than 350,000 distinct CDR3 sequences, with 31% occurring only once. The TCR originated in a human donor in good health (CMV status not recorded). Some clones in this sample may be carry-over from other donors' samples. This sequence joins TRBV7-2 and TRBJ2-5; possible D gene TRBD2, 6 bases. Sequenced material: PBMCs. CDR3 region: CASSASAGHETQDF. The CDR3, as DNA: TGTGCCAGCAGTGCCTCTGCGGGGCACGAGACCCAGGACTTC.